A single sample is the source of the 9 T cell receptor beta chains below, sequenced in a study of memory CD4+ T cells and cytomegalovirus serostatus. The table came from immunoSEQ multiplex PCR; TCRdb's copy has only in-frame clones and leaves some out. The sample lists about 25,000 clones; around 75% were seen once. Single viable CD3+CD4+CD8-CD45RO+ cells were sorted as the memory CD4+ T cells. The sequenced material came from memory CD4+ T cells from blood. These receptors were collected from an adult in good health and CMV-seronegative.

A single count supports this clone. This rearrangement joins TRBV5-1 to TRBJ1-2; D is unresolved. CDR3 length equals 14 residues. V lost 1 base and J 5 bases, leaving 12 bases between the germline ends. Looked up from germline, CDR1 is SGHRS and CDR2 is YFSETQ. Here the CDR3 reads CASSLSSGGYGYTF. The CDR3 DNA sequence: TGCGCCAGCAGCTTGTCATCGGGTGGTTATGGCTACACCTTC.

The chain carries TRBV4-1 and TRBJ1-1; 9 bases match TRBD1. The germline gives CDR1 MGHRA, CDR2 YSYEKL. The V and J ends lost 4 bases and 3 bases, in that order; junction bases with no gene match: 9. This CDR3 region has 16 residues. The DNA of the CDR3 is TGCGCCAGCAGCCTCACACAGGGGGCGTTGGACACTGAAGCTTTCTTT. Amino acid sequence: CASSLTQGALDTEAFF.

V is TRBV7-2 and J is TRBJ2-1, with D perhaps matching TRBD1 or TRBD2 (5 bases each). The V end lost 4 bases, the J end lost 10 bases, and 17 bases lay between the germline ends. Germline V gene lookup returns CDR1 SGHTA and CDR2 FQGNSA. This CDR3 region has 14 residues. The CDR3 reads CASSSRDRPSEQFF. CDR3 in DNA: TGTGCCAGCAGCTCAAGGGACCGCCCTTCCGAGCAGTTCTTC.

The chain recombines TRBV10-2 with TRBJ1-5; D gene uncertain. CDR1 WSHSY and CDR2 SAAADI come from the germline V gene. Trimming pared 4 bases from V and 5 bases from J, leaving 12 bases between. This CDR3 region has 14 residues. This CDR3 reads CASSVGEVHQPQHF. The CDR3 DNA is TGCGCCAGCAGTGTTGGGGAGGTCCATCAGCCCCAGCATTTT.

CDR3 in amino acids: CSGWGGQRGSNYGYTF. The CDR3 nucleotides read TGCAGCGGTTGGGGGGGGCAAAGAGGCTCTAACTATGGCTACACCTTC. The V and J genes are TRBV29-1 and TRBJ1-2; maybe TRBD1 (6 bases). Germline CDR1 SQVTM, CDR2 ANQGSEA. The CDR3 is made up of 16 amino acids. Trimming stripped 7 bases from V and 0 bases from J, with 21 bases between.

The V call is TRBV2, the J call TRBJ2-1, with 7 bases matching TRBD1. CDR3 size: 16 residues. Trimming removed 6 bases from V and 4 bases from J; junction bases left unmatched: 12. Germline V gene sequence: CDR1 SNHLY, CDR2 FYNNEI. The CDR3 sequence is CASRENSGTAYNEQFF. CDR3 DNA sequence: TGTGCCAGCAGGGAAAACTCCGGGACAGCGTACAATGAGCAGTTCTTC.

This clone has a single count. V is TRBV7-9 and J is TRBJ2-1; 12 bases are shared with TRBD2. Losses at the gene ends were 5 bases for V and 8 bases for J; bases not matched to a gene: 7. This CDR3 region has 15 residues. CDR1 and CDR2 (germline): SEHNR, FQNEAQ (reference sequence). CDR3 bases: TGTGCCAGCAGCCCCCGGACTAGCGGGGCGTATGAGCAGTTCTTC. Its protein product is CASSPRTSGAYEQFF.

This clone has a handful of counts. The same CDR3 is also encoded by other DNA sequences in this sample. This chain connects TRBV6-5 to TRBJ2-7; maybe TRBD1 (6 bases). The V end was cut by 4 bases, the J end by 2 bases, with 6 bases between. The germline gives CDR1 MNHEY, CDR2 SVGAGI. The CDR3 sequence is 12 residues long. CDR3 sequence: CASSSGAYEQYF. The DNA of the CDR3 is TGTGCCAGCAGTTCAGGGGCCTACGAGCAGTACTTC.

CDR3 bases: TGTGCCAGTATGGGCAGGGAAGGCGCCAACGTCCTGACTTTC. It encodes CASMGREGANVLTF. The rearrangement uses TRBV19 and TRBJ2-6, with TRBD1 as a possible D gene (5 bases). The CDR3 has 14 residues. V lost 7 bases and J lost 7, with 14 bases in between. Germline V gene sequence: CDR1 LNHDA, CDR2 SQIVND (reference sequence).